These 9 T cell receptor beta chains were all obtained from the same sample, sequenced in a study of T cell responses to AZD1222 COVID-19 vaccine. This table comes from immunoSEQ multiplex PCR, and its TCRdb copy is limited to in-frame clones, with some not included. This table has about 120,000 clones, more than 80% appearing once. Material: peripheral blood, obtained 28 days after the second dose of the MenACWY control vaccine. The receptors come from an adult who received the MenACWY meningococcal vaccine as a control.

The chain combines TRBV11-2 with TRBJ1-6; D possibly corresponds to TRBD1 (6 bases). Trimming took 2 bases from V and 10 from J, leaving 15 bases between them. The germline gives CDR1 SGHAT, CDR2 FQNNGV. This CDR3 is built from 15 residues. CDR3 coding DNA: TGTGCCAGCAGCTTATTGCCAGCAGGGGACTCACCCCTCCACTTT. It codes for CASSLLPAGDSPLHF.

The chain carries TRBV30 and TRBJ2-4; 7 bases fit TRBD2. V was pared by 4 bases and J by 2 bases, with 2 bases of the junction left unmatched. The CDR3 has 13 amino acids. The germline gives CDR1 GTSNPN, CDR2 SVGIG (reference sequence). This CDR3 is CAWKAGPKNIQYF. CDR3 nucleotides: TGTGCCTGGAAAGCGGGACCCAAAAACATTCAGTACTTC.

The chain is built from TRBV5-8 and TRBJ1-5, with TRBD1 identical over 10 bases. The CDR3 length is 17 residues. CDR1 and CDR2 from the germline V gene are SGHTS and YDEGEE. V gave up 3 bases and J gave up 2 bases; unmatched junction bases: 8. CDR3 in DNA: TGTGCCAGCAGCTCCCACTTCGGGACAGGGGGCAATCAGCCCCAGCATTTT. It specifies CASSSHFGTGGNQPQHF. The full variable domain, rest sourced from reference TRBV5-8 and TRBJ1-5, is EAGVTQSPTHLIKTRGQQATLRCSPISGHTSVYWYQQALGLGLQFLLWYDEGEERNRGNFPPRFSGRQFPNYSSELNVNALELEDSALYLCASSSHFGTGGNQPQHFGDGTRLSIL.

The chain uses TRBV18 and TRBJ1-1; TRBD1 agrees at 7 bases. CDR3 size: 14 residues. The germline V gene encodes CDR1 KGHSH and CDR2 LQKENI. J gave up 4 bases and V 5 bases, and 7 bases lay outside the gene matches. CDR3: CASSDRDGITEAFF. In DNA form, the CDR3 reads TGTGCCAGCTCAGACAGGGATGGGATCACTGAAGCTTTCTTT.

This chain connects TRBV6-5 to TRBJ1-2, with no clear D. The CDR3 extends over 14 amino acids. Trimming shortened V by 0 bases and J by 6 bases, and 11 bases separated the two germline ends. The germline V gene has CDR1 MNHEY and CDR2 SVGAGI. CDR3 coding DNA: TGTGCCAGCAGTTACTCGAGTCTCCCCGATGGCTACACCTTC. This encodes CASSYSSLPDGYTF.

This clone has just a few counts. This chain links TRBV5-1 with TRBJ2-1; 11 bases are a match to TRBD2. The CDR3 sequence is 17 residues long. V trimming: 4 bases; J trimming: 2 bases; junction bases outside the gene matches: 8. CDR1 is SGHRS, CDR2 YFSETQ, per germline. CDR3 bases: TGCGCCAGCAGCCCCACCACTAGCGGGAGCACCTACAATGAGCAGTTCTTC. Protein sequence: CASSPTTSGSTYNEQFF.

V is TRBV7-2 and J is TRBJ2-1; possibly TRBD1 or TRBD2 for D (7 bases each). The CDR3 runs 15 residues. From germline, CDR1 is SGHTA and CDR2 FQGNSA. V was clipped by 4 bases and J by 9 bases, with 19 bases between them. DNA of the CDR3: TGTGCCAGCAGCTCCCGACAGGGACTACAGGGTGAGCAGTTCTTC. Translation: CASSSRQGLQGEQFF.

This chain connects TRBV6-5 to TRBJ1-1, with 9 bases fitting TRBD1. The V segment lost 2 bases and the J segment 12 bases; nucleotides outside the gene matches: 4. The CDR3 spans 12 residues. Per the germline V gene, CDR1 is MNHEY and CDR2 is SVGAGI. CDR3 bases: TGTGCCAGCAGTTACCAACAGGGGGCTCCTTTCTTT. Translated, it gives CASSYQQGAPFF.

The chain couples TRBV9 to TRBJ2-2, with D unresolved. Germline V lookup: CDR1 SGDLS, CDR2 YYNGEE. The V end lost 0 bases, the J end lost 5 bases, and 11 bases lay between the germline ends. There are 15 residues in the CDR3. CDR3 sequence reads: CASSVDTAGTGELFF. In nucleotides, the CDR3 is TGTGCCAGCAGCGTAGATACAGCCGGGACCGGGGAGCTGTTTTTT.